This record covers a single T cell receptor (beta chain). The sample originates from a study of blood T cell repertoires in COVID-19. In the study overall: Spain, Italy and the United States supplied samples that represented acute and convalescent COVID-19. PBMCs, B-cell-depleted T cells, or T cells were the source of the cDNA or gDNA that made up the material.

The J segment lost 9 bases and the V segment lost 5 bases, leaving 3 bases of the junction unmatched. Germline values: CDR1 SEHNR, CDR2 FQNEAQ (reference sequence). This CDR3 is built from 11 residues. Authors' data handling: Estimation of nucleated cell counts was performed using reference gene primer amplification. Produced via immunoSEQ multiplex PCR; TCRdb's table is partial and in-frame only. From that table come the V and J calls and clone size; the DNA was used to work out D and trimming. The sample holds under 250,000 clones, around 80% seen once. The receptor comes from a man aged 45-60 years with active or convalescent COVID-19. Sequenced input: peripheral blood. V is TRBV7-9 and J is TRBJ1-1; 7 positions match TRBD1. The DNA of the CDR3 is TGTGCCAGCAGCCCGGGACAGCAAGCTTTCTTT. Translating it yields CASSPGQQAFF.